This entry lists 5 T cell receptor beta chains sequenced from one sample in a study of Ad26.COV2.S vaccination and SARS-CoV-2 variants. Measured with immunoSEQ multiplex PCR; TCRdb has only the in-frame clones, and not every one. Among 400,000 to 500,000 clones listed, roughly nine tenths were seen once. Treatment in this sample: 19 received Ad26.COV2.S at low or high dose, single or two shots; about five received placebo; per-sample allocation not given. Sampling occurred on day 63 after the first vaccine or placebo injection. Material: peripheral blood, obtained in a trial of Ad26.COV2.S vaccine versus placebo. Receptors were obtained from a person between 18 and 65 years old who received the Ad26.COV2.S COVID-19 vaccine or a placebo.

The chain combines TRBV25-1 with TRBJ1-6, with 7 bases identical to TRBD1. The CDR3 has 15 amino acids. Per germline, CDR1 MGHDK and CDR2 SYGVNS. Unmatched junction bases numbered 5, after V lost 8 bases and J lost 1 base. This CDR3 reads CASLQGESYNSPLHF. In DNA, the CDR3 is TGTGCCAGCCTTCAGGGGGAGTCCTATAATTCACCCCTCCACTTT.

The chain combines TRBV5-1 with TRBJ2-2; 8 bases are shared with TRBD2. V gave up 3 bases and J gave up 2 bases; unmatched junction bases: 12. Germline CDR1 is SGHRS and CDR2 is YFSETQ. The CDR3 runs 18 residues. Here the CDR3 DNA reads TGCGCCAGCAGCTCGAACTTTGCGGGGGGACGTAACACCGGGGAGCTGTTTTTT. This codes for CASSSNFAGGRNTGELFF.

The chain joins TRBV28 to TRBJ1-5; D remains unclear. Germline lookup yields CDR1 MDHEN and CDR2 SYDVKM. The CDR3 is made up of 12 amino acids. V gave up 10 bases and J gave up 4 bases, with 11 bases separating them. This CDR3 is CANGRLNQPQHF. The CDR3 DNA is TGTGCCAACGGACGGCTAAATCAGCCCCAGCATTTT.

The rearrangement joins TRBV5-6 to TRBJ2-1; 8 nucleotides line up with TRBD1. Trimming removed 4 bases from V and 0 bases from J; junction bases left unmatched: 12. CDR1 and CDR2 from the germline V gene are SGHDT and YYEEEE. This CDR3 has 18 amino acids. The CDR3 DNA reads as TGTGCCAGCAGCGTGATCGGGTGGACAGGGAGCTCCTACAATGAGCAGTTCTTC. Translating gives CASSVIGWTGSSYNEQFF.

The chain carries TRBV2 and TRBJ1-2; tentative D call: TRBD1 (6 bases). CDR3 length equals 13 residues. The V end was cut by 3 bases, the J end by 2 bases, with 7 bases between. Germline-derived CDR1 and CDR2 are SNHLY and FYNNEI. CDR3 nucleotides: TGTGCCAGCAGTGACGACAGGAACTATGGCTACACCTTC. Translated: CASSDDRNYGYTF.